The 9 T cell receptor beta chains in this list originate from one sample, sequenced in a study of neurological immune-mediated disorders. Specified time point: longitudinal time-point 3. Using its own MiXCR run on the 5' RACE reads, TCRdb lists one record per CDR3 protein. This table holds fewer than 85,000 distinct CDR3 sequences, approximately 4.3% found once. What was sequenced was PBMCs. The source of these receptors is a woman aged 55-75 years with multiple sclerosis.

This clonotype appeared many times. The chain recombines TRBV11-2 with TRBJ2-5; D remains ambiguous. This CDR3 is 15 amino acids long. Between the trimmed V and J ends, which lost 0 bases and 5 bases, there was a span of 13 bases. The germline V gene encodes CDR1 SGHAT and CDR2 FQNNGV. The CDR3 spells CASSLEIGLRETQYF. The CDR3, as DNA: TGTGCCAGCAGCTTAGAAATAGGGCTGCGGGAGACCCAGTACTTC.

This clonotype showed up many times. This chain links TRBV7-9 with TRBJ2-1, with 7 nucleotides matching TRBD2. The CDR3 contains 15 residues. Germline-derived CDR1 and CDR2 are SEHNR and FQNEAQ (reference sequence). The junction had 8 bases not matched to a gene; V was cut back by 1 base and J by 8 bases. The DNA of the CDR3 is TGTGCCAGCAGCTTAGAGGGAGGGGAAGGTGATGAGCAGTTCTTC. This sequence encodes CASSLEGGEGDEQFF.

Ten or more counts support this clonotype. The gene calls are TRBV6-6 and TRBJ2-2, with a tentative D call TRBD2 (5 bases). The CDR3 covers 15 residues. Germline V gives CDR1 MNHNY, CDR2 SVGAGI (reference sequence). Trimming shortened V by 6 bases and J by 2 bases, and 13 bases separated the two germline ends. The CDR3 here is CASSPAAANTGELFF. CDR3 in DNA: TGTGCCAGCAGCCCAGCAGCGGCTAACACCGGGGAGCTGTTTTTT.

This clonotype was recorded many times. The chain employs TRBV11-2 and TRBJ1-2; D gene uncertain. The CDR3 loop spans 14 amino acids. Trimming pared 1 base from V and 2 bases from J, leaving 8 bases between. CDR1 is SGHAT and CDR2 is FQNNGV in the germline V gene. The CDR3 DNA reads TGTGCCAGCAGCTTAGCGGCCAACAACTATGGCTACACCTTC. Its translation: CASSLAANNYGYTF.

This clonotype was seen many times. This chain connects TRBV6-2 or TRBV6-3 to TRBJ2-7, with 10 bases matching TRBD2. Germline V gene sequence: CDR1 MNHEY, CDR2 SVGEGT. Trimming at V came to 2 bases and at J to 6 bases, leaving 10 bases not matched to a gene. The CDR3 loop spans 16 amino acids. DNA of the CDR3: TGTGCCAGCAGTTACCCTAGCGGGGGAGCCTTAGGCGAGCAGTACTTC. Protein product: CASSYPSGGALGEQYF.

In this sample, this clonotype turned up many times. The rearrangement uses TRBV28 and TRBJ2-7; 8 bases agree with TRBD2. The CDR3 is 16 amino acids. With V trimmed by 6 bases and J by 2 bases, 12 bases remained unmatched. CDR1 and CDR2 from the germline V gene are MDHEN and SYDVKM. The CDR3 region has the DNA TGTGCCAGCAGCCCTTTTCAGGGGACTAGAGCCTACGAGCAGTACTTC. It yields the protein CASSPFQGTRAYEQYF.

This clonotype was recorded many times. The V and J genes are TRBV20-1 and TRBJ2-5; D ambiguous. The CDR3 is made up of 12 amino acids. Germline V lookup: CDR1 DFQATT, CDR2 SNEGSKA (reference sequence). Trimming removed 8 bases from V and 2 bases from J, with 12 bases in between. Written as DNA, the CDR3 is TGCAGTTTGAGGACCCCTCAAGAGACCCAGTACTTC. Its protein is CSLRTPQETQYF.

This clonotype has at least ten counts. The chain uses TRBV27 and TRBJ2-6; weak D call: TRBD1 (6 bases). V shed 6 bases and J shed 0 bases, with 21 bases lying between them. This CDR3 contains 19 residues. Per the germline V gene, CDR1 is MNHEY and CDR2 is SMNVEV (reference sequence). The CDR3 nucleotides are TGTGCCAGCAGCGCCGGACAGCCCAAACGTCTCTCTGGGGCCAACGTCCTGACTTTC. As protein: CASSAGQPKRLSGANVLTF.

This clonotype was counted ten times or more. V gene TRBV7-2 combines with J gene TRBJ1-1; TRBD1 agrees at 8 bases. With 1 base clipped from V and 1 base from J, the junction kept 8 bases outside the gene matches. Germline V CDR1 and CDR2: SGHTA, FQGNSA. The CDR3 has 17 residues. CDR3 sequence: CASSLVSQGARNTEAFF. Written as DNA, the CDR3 is TGTGCCAGCAGCTTAGTTTCGCAGGGGGCGAGGAACACTGAAGCTTTCTTT.